This T cell receptor (beta chain) was retrieved from a study of blood T cell repertoires in COVID-19. Study in general: Sites in the United States, Italy and Spain provided acute and convalescent COVID-19 samples. T cells, B-cell-depleted T cells, or PBMCs provided the cDNA or gDNA that served as material.

This clone was recorded a few times. Trimming shortened V by 0 bases and J by 4 bases, and 9 bases separated the two germline ends. This CDR3 has 14 amino acids. Germline assignment: CDR1 ENHRY and CDR2 SYGVKD. How the authors handled the data: Scientists estimated how many nucleated cells there were by amplifying reference gene primers. Measured with immunoSEQ multiplex PCR; TCRdb has only the in-frame clones, and not every one. V and J calls and clone size follow that table, whereas D and trimming were derived from the DNA. The repertoire has 190,000 or so clones, 65% to 80% of them found once; the top ten carry about 14%.

The V call is TRBV10-3, the J call TRBJ1-2; D is possibly TRBD1 (6 bases). The receptor was derived from a man aged 50 or older who had recovered from COVID-19. Sequenced input: peripheral blood. The CDR3 sequence: CAISESTGSYGYTF. The CDR3 DNA is TGTGCCATCAGTGAGTCGACAGGAAGCTATGGCTACACCTTC.